The entry below gives a single T cell receptor beta chain sequence along with its context. The length of the CDR3 is 16 residues. Trimming removed 1 base from V and 2 bases from J, with 14 bases in between. CDR1 and CDR2 from the germline V gene are MNHEY and SVGAGI. This entry comes from a study of blood T cell repertoires in COVID-19. TCRdb keeps only in-frame clones here, not all; method: immunoSEQ multiplex PCR. The sample shows about 220,000 clones, roughly 84% of them seen only once. The sequencing input was peripheral blood. This TCR derives from a woman aged 55-70 years who had recovered from COVID-19. The rearrangement uses TRBV6-5 and TRBJ1-2, with D unclear. CDR3 loop: CASSYLTVRENYGYTF. The CDR3 nucleotides read TGTGCCAGCAGTTACTTAACCGTTAGGGAGAACTATGGCTACACCTTC.